A single sample is the source of the 31 T cell receptor beta chains below, sequenced in a study of shared clonotypes between healthy human individuals. Measured with immunoSEQ multiplex PCR; TCRdb has only the in-frame clones, and not every one. In the table there are a few million clones, approximately 90% of which are singletons. The specimen was naive CD4+ T cells sorted from blood. Subset here: CD45RA+ positively selected. The receptor set was obtained from a man between 18 and 29 years old in good health.

This clone showed up just a few times. The same CDR3 arises from other DNA sequences in this sample as well. This chain links TRBV18 with TRBJ2-7; D not certain. The CDR3 consists of 11 residues. Per the germline V gene, CDR1 is KGHSH and CDR2 is LQKENI. V was cut by 2 bases and J by 4 bases, with 3 bases left in between. This CDR3 is CASSPGYEQYF. CDR3 DNA: TGTGCCAGCTCACCAGGGTACGAGCAGTACTTC.

The V call is TRBV30, the J call TRBJ2-2, with D uncertain. Germline V CDR1 and CDR2: GTSNPN, SVGIG (reference sequence). The CDR3 is 14 residues long. Trimming stripped 1 base from V and 2 bases from J, with 8 bases between. For the CDR3, the DNA is TGTGCCTGGAGTGGAGGTACAAACACCGGGGAGCTGTTTTTT. Protein: CAWSGGTNTGELFF.

This clone was picked up a small number of times. Other DNA sequences in the same sample also yield this CDR3. The CDR3 is CASSYSGTGTYEQYF. CDR3 nucleotide sequence: TGTGCCAGCAGTTACTCAGGGACAGGGACCTACGAGCAGTACTTC. The chain joins TRBV6-5 to TRBJ2-7; TRBD1 aligns across 9 bases. Germline CDR1 MNHEY, CDR2 SVGAGI. V trimming: 0 bases; J trimming: 2 bases; junction bases outside the gene matches: 2. There are 15 residues in the CDR3.

The chain joins TRBV10-2 to TRBJ2-5; perhaps TRBD1 as D (5 bases). This CDR3 is 12 amino acids long. Looked up from germline, CDR1 is WSHSY and CDR2 is SAAADI. Trimming left V 7 bases short and J 8 bases short, with 14 bases between. This CDR3 reads CASKGAPETQYF. The CDR3 nucleotides are TGCGCCAGCAAAGGGGCTCCCGAAACCCAGTACTTC.

The rearrangement links TRBV10-2 to TRBJ2-7; D possibly corresponds to TRBD1 (7 bases). Between the trimmed V and J ends, which lost 8 bases and 2 bases, there was a span of 13 bases. Germline assignment: CDR1 WSHSY and CDR2 SAAADI. The CDR3 runs to 13 residues. This chain's CDR3 is CASGGTAPYEQYF. The DNA for the CDR3 is TGCGCCAGCGGCGGGACAGCACCCTACGAGCAGTACTTC.

This sequence joins TRBV29-1 and TRBJ2-2, with TRBD1 identical over 8 bases. J lost 5 bases, V lost 3 bases, and 8 bases had no gene match. This CDR3 comprises 15 residues. CDR1 is SQVTM and CDR2 is ANQGSEA in the germline V gene. This chain's CDR3 is CSVEQGQERTGELFF. The CDR3 nucleotides read TGCAGCGTTGAGCAGGGACAGGAACGAACCGGGGAGCTGTTTTTT.

This clone appeared once. Other DNA variants within this sample encode the same CDR3. The chain links TRBV5-1 to TRBJ2-3; D is ambiguous. The CDR3 sequence is 13 residues long. Trimming removed 1 base at V and 1 base at J, with 4 bases between. The germline gives CDR1 SGHRS, CDR2 YFSETQ. DNA of the CDR3: TGCGCCAGCAGCTTGCCTGGCACAGATACGCAGTATTTT. Translation gives CASSLPGTDTQYF.

The chain is built from TRBV28 and TRBJ2-7; 9 positions agree with TRBD1. The CDR3 has 14 amino acids. Trimming took 7 bases from V and 3 from J; bases not matched to a gene: 7. Germline values: CDR1 MDHEN, CDR2 SYDVKM. CDR3 region: CASTPGTGRYEQYF. CDR3 nucleotide sequence: TGTGCCAGCACTCCAGGGACAGGGCGCTACGAGCAGTACTTC.

This chain joins TRBV7-9 and TRBJ2-7, with no clear D. The CDR3 loop spans 14 amino acids. V shed 2 bases and J shed 0 bases, with 8 bases lying between them. Germline values: CDR1 SEHNR, CDR2 FQNEAQ (reference sequence). This CDR3 is CASSLSLGSYEQYF. Here the CDR3 DNA reads TGTGCCAGCAGCTTAAGCCTAGGCTCCTACGAGCAGTACTTC.

V and J are TRBV15 and TRBJ2-2; no reliable D call. Germline CDR1 is LNHNV and CDR2 is YYDKDF (reference sequence). The CDR3 has 13 residues. Trimming took off 0 bases at V and 7 bases at J, with 6 bases between the two ends. In nucleotides, the CDR3 is TGTGCCACCAGCAGAGATAAAGGCGGGGAGCTGTTTTTT. Protein sequence: CATSRDKGGELFF.

The rearrangement links TRBV5-1 to TRBJ1-2; 7 bases line up with TRBD1. V dropped 0 bases and J dropped 2; count of bases not matched to a gene: 7. The CDR3 spans 16 residues. Germline V gene data show CDR1 as SGHRS and CDR2 as YFSETQ. CDR3 residues: CASSLGGTALNYGYTF. CDR3 coding DNA: TGCGCCAGCAGCTTGGGGGGGACAGCGTTAAACTATGGCTACACCTTC.

This sequence joins TRBV30 and TRBJ2-2, with 9 nucleotides matching TRBD1. The length of the CDR3 is 15 residues. Looked up from germline, CDR1 is GTSNPN and CDR2 is SVGIG (reference sequence). Trimming took 2 bases from V and 4 from J; bases not matched to a gene: 5. The CDR3 coding sequence is TGTGCCTGGAGTTACAGGGGGCGAGGCACCGGGGAGCTGTTTTTT. Its protein product is CAWSYRGRGTGELFF.

The chain combines TRBV7-2 with TRBJ2-7; the match to TRBD1 covers 9 bases. The germline CDR1 and CDR2 sequences are SGHTA and FQGNSA. The CDR3 has 14 amino acids. Trimming removed 6 bases from V and 7 bases from J; junction bases left unmatched: 10. The CDR3 DNA reads TGTGCCAGCAGGACTACAGGGGGCTTTTCGGAGCAGTACTTC. It translates to CASRTTGGFSEQYF.

Of note for this clone: Other DNA sequences within the sample encode an identical CDR3. The chain has TRBV9 and TRBJ2-3; TRBD2 matches at 10 bases. Germline loops: CDR1 SGDLS, CDR2 YYNGEE. V gave up 0 bases and J gave up 1 base; unmatched junction bases: 2. The CDR3 is 16 amino acids. CDR3 sequence reads: CASSVGLAGGTDTQYF. The CDR3 coding sequence is TGTGCCAGCAGCGTAGGTCTAGCGGGGGGCACAGATACGCAGTATTTT.

This chain joins TRBV5-1 and TRBJ2-2, with 7 bases lining up with TRBD1. V gave up 7 bases and J gave up 3 bases; unmatched junction bases: 6. The CDR3 has 14 amino acids. Germline values: CDR1 SGHRS, CDR2 YFSETQ. The DNA for the CDR3 is TGCGCCAGCCGACAGGGTAGTGACACCGGGGAGCTGTTTTTT. This gives the protein CASRQGSDTGELFF.

V usage is TRBV6-5 and J usage is TRBJ2-7; D unclear. The V gene's germline CDR1 is MNHEY and CDR2 SVGAGI. V was trimmed by 2 bases and J by 3 bases, leaving 8 bases between them. This CDR3 is built from 13 residues. CDR3 amino acids: CASSYRTNYEQYF. The CDR3 nucleotides read TGTGCCAGCAGTTACCGGACGAACTACGAGCAGTACTTC.

This chain uses TRBV9 with TRBJ2-5, with a weak D call TRBD2 (6 bases). CDR3 length: 15 amino acids. Germline CDR1 SGDLS, CDR2 YYNGEE. The ends were cut back, 2 bases at V and 2 bases at J, with 13 bases in the middle. Here the CDR3 reads CASSVSGSSQETQYF. The CDR3 coding sequence is TGTGCCAGCAGCGTCTCCGGGAGTTCTCAAGAGACCCAGTACTTC.

The chain employs TRBV9 and TRBJ2-1, with D unclear. V lost 0 bases, J lost 6 bases, and 7 bases lay in between. Germline loops: CDR1 SGDLS, CDR2 YYNGEE. The CDR3 is 13 residues long. CDR3 region: CASSVAERNEQFF. CDR3 nucleotide sequence: TGTGCCAGCAGCGTAGCTGAGCGCAATGAGCAGTTCTTC.

The chain has TRBV7-2 and TRBJ1-2; D call uncertain. V was shortened by 3 bases and J by 4 bases, with 6 bases between the two germline ends. The CDR3 covers 12 residues. The germline gives CDR1 SGHTA, CDR2 FQGNSA. The CDR3 is CASSFLGYGYTF. DNA of the CDR3: TGTGCCAGCAGCTTTCTAGGCTATGGCTACACCTTC.

This clone has only one observation. The J gene is TRBJ2-7, the V gene TRBV7-2, with unresolved D. The CDR3 extends over 13 amino acids. Germline V gene data show CDR1 as SGHTA and CDR2 as FQGNSA. V was clipped by 1 base and J by 7 bases, with 11 bases between them. The CDR3 DNA follows: TGTGCCAGCAGCTTAGGAGCCCGTCGGGAGCAGTACTTC. Translating gives CASSLGARREQYF.

The CDR3 nucleotides read TGTGCCAGCAGACCTTTGGACAGCACAGATACGCAGTATTTT. It is translated as CASRPLDSTDTQYF. V usage is TRBV5-6 and J usage is TRBJ2-3; D not resolved. Germline lookup yields CDR1 SGHDT and CDR2 YYEEEE. The CDR3 is 14 residues long. Trimming left V 5 bases short and J 0 bases short, with 10 bases between.

This clone appeared a few times. The chain employs TRBV2 and TRBJ1-5; possibly TRBD1 for D (6 bases). Trimming left V 7 bases short and J 7 bases short, with 14 bases between. Germline values: CDR1 SNHLY, CDR2 FYNNEI. CDR3 length: 13 residues. The CDR3 coding sequence is TGTGCCAGCAAGGGGGTGCTCCTACAGCCCCAGCATTTT. It is translated as CASKGVLLQPQHF.

This clone occurred a few times. The chain has TRBV11-2 and TRBJ1-5; D ambiguous. V was shortened by 4 bases and J by 6 bases, with 13 bases between the two germline ends. The CDR3 extends over 14 amino acids. Germline CDR1 and CDR2: SGHAT and FQNNGV. CDR3 nucleotides: TGTGCCAGCAGCTCTACCCGGGCGGGTCAGCCCCAGCATTTT. Amino acid sequence: CASSSTRAGQPQHF.

The chain carries TRBV30 and TRBJ1-6; tentatively, D is TRBD1 (5 bases). There are 15 residues in the CDR3. V was pared by 1 base and J by 7 bases, with 14 bases between. Per the germline V gene, CDR1 is GTSNPN and CDR2 is SVGIG (reference sequence). The CDR3 region has the DNA TGTGCCTGGAGTGGTGACGGGGCGGGGAATTCACCCCTCCACTTT. Translation gives CAWSGDGAGNSPLHF.

This clone was seen a single time. V usage is TRBV5-5 and J usage is TRBJ2-1, with TRBD2 matching over 10 bases. CDR1 and CDR2 from the germline V gene are SGHKS and YYEKEE (reference sequence). This CDR3 is built from 16 residues. After removal of 6 bases from V and 4 bases from J, the junction contained 10 bases not matched to a gene. CDR3 nucleotides: TGTGCCAGCAACAATTTAGCGGGAGGTGGGTACAATGAGCAGTTCTTC. Translating gives CASNNLAGGGYNEQFF.

The chain has TRBV13 and TRBJ2-1, with TRBD2 identical over 13 bases. This CDR3 region has 13 residues. V was clipped by 4 bases and J by 14 bases; unmatched bases: 5. In germline, CDR1 is PRHDT, CDR2 FYEKMQ (reference sequence). The CDR3 nucleotides are TGTGCCAGCAGCTCCGGACTAGCGGGAGACGAGTTCTTC. It is translated as CASSSGLAGDEFF. Based on the CDR3 plus reference TRBV13 and TRBJ2-1, the full variable domain is AAGVIQSPRHLIKEKRETATLKCYPIPRHDTVYWYQQGPGQDPQFLISFYEKMQSDKGSIPDRFSAQQFSDYHSELNMSSLELGDSALYFCASSSGLAGDEFFGPGTRLTVL.

This clone was observed a single time. The CDR3 loop reads CASSLAATGTSHTIYF. The DNA for the CDR3 is TGTGCCAGCAGCTTAGCTGCTACAGGCACTAGTCACACCATATATTTT. The chain links TRBV7-6 to TRBJ1-3; tentatively, D is TRBD1 (5 bases). Germline V CDR1 and CDR2: SGHVS, FNYEAQ. V was shortened by 0 bases and J by 8 bases, with 17 bases between the two germline ends. The CDR3 sequence is 16 residues long.

The chain uses TRBV5-8 and TRBJ2-1; 9 nucleotides match TRBD1. After removal of 4 bases from V and 6 bases from J, the junction contained 11 bases not matched to a gene. This CDR3 region has 16 residues. Germline lookup yields CDR1 SGHTS and CDR2 YDEGEE. As DNA, the CDR3 is TGTGCCAGCAGCCAGGGGAGGGGACAGGGTTTCAATGAGCAGTTCTTC. Protein: CASSQGRGQGFNEQFF.

Written as DNA, the CDR3 is TGTGCCAGCGGTTGGTGGGAGACCCAGTACTTC. Translated: CASGWWETQYF. The V gene is TRBV28, the J gene TRBJ2-5; D is unresolved. V shed 8 bases and J shed 5 bases, with 9 bases lying between them. The germline CDR1 and CDR2 sequences are MDHEN and SYDVKM. The CDR3 sequence is 11 residues long.

V and J are TRBV28 and TRBJ2-2; 11 bases are a match to TRBD2. In germline, CDR1 is MDHEN, CDR2 SYDVKM. The CDR3 has 16 amino acids. The V gene end was trimmed by 9 bases and the J gene end by 3 bases; junction bases not matched to a gene: 9. CDR3 sequence (DNA): TGTGCCAGTCTGACTAGCGGGGTCCAGGACACCGGGGAGCTGTTTTTT. It is translated as CASLTSGVQDTGELFF.

The V gene is TRBV30, the J gene TRBJ2-2; D is possibly TRBD2 (6 bases). The V gene's germline CDR1 is GTSNPN and CDR2 SVGIG (reference sequence). The CDR3 sequence is 16 residues long. V lost 0 bases and J lost 7, with 18 bases in between. CDR3: CAWSVVPGVKGGELFF. The CDR3 DNA reads TGTGCCTGGAGTGTAGTCCCGGGAGTAAAGGGCGGGGAGCTGTTTTTT.